The clone carrying this T cell receptor beta chain was recorded a few times. Its antigen is currently unknown. This entry belongs to a study of T-cell memory formation after mild COVID-19. Study-level findings and limits: The appearance of some responding clones in pre-infection memory suggested that cross-reactive memory joined. CM and EM subsets held most contracting CD4+ clones; EMRA held CD8+ ones. Clonal second-wave expansions that peaked on day 37 had unconfirmed SARS-CoV-2 specificity.

Each CDR3 protein is one row after TCRdb ran MiXCR on the 5' RACE reads. The sample lists some 310,000 distinct CDR3 sequences, less than 25% occurring once. The CDR3 is 13 residues long. Per germline, CDR1 GTSNPN and CDR2 SVGIG (reference sequence). Trimming stripped 3 bases from V and 3 bases from J, with 12 bases between. This rearrangement joins TRBV30 to TRBJ2-7, with TRBD1 as a possible D gene (6 bases). The sequenced sample consisted of PBMCs or a T cell subset sorted from them (not recorded which). The source of this sequence is a young man who had mild COVID-19 (a few samples of this study predate the infection). Cell type and time point are not known. CDR3 sequence (DNA): TGTGCCTGGAGCGACAGGAGATTCTACGAGCAGTACTTC. Amino acid sequence: CAWSDRRFYEQYF.